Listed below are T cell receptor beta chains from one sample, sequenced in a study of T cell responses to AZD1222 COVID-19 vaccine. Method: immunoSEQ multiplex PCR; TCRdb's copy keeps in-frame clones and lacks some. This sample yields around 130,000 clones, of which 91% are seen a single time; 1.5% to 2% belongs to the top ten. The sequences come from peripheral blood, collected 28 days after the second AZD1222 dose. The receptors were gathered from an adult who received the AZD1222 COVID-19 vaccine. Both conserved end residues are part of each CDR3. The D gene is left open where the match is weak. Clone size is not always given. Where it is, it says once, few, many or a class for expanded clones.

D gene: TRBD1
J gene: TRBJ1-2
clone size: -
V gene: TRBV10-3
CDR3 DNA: TGTGCCATCAATGTGGACAGGGTGGGAGGCTACACCTTC
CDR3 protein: CAINVDRVGGYTF

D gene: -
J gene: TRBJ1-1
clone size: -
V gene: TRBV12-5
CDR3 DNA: TGTGCTAGTGGTTTGGTACGGATACAGGCAGAAGCTTTCTTT
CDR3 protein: CASGLVRIQAEAFF

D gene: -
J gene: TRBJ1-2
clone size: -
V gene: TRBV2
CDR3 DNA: TGTGCCAGCAGTGAATGGGGGCGCGACTATGGCTACACCTTC
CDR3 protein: CASSEWGRDYGYTF

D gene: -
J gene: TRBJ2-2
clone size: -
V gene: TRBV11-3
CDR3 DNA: TGTGCCAGCAGCTTTTCGCTCTCCGGCGGGGAGCTGTTTTTT
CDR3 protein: CASSFSLSGGELFF

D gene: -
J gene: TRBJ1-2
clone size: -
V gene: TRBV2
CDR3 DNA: TGTGCCAGCAATTTCTTAGGGGATGGCTACACCTTC
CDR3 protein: CASNFLGDGYTF

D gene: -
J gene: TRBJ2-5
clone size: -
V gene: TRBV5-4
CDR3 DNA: TGTGCCAGCAGCTTGGCCTCCGGAGGGGCTGCCCAGTACTTC
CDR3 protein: CASSLASGGAAQYF

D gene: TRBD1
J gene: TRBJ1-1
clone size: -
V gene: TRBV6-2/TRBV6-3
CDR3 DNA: TGTGCCAGCAGCCAAGTCCCGGGACAGGGGGCGCGGGTTCCTACTGAAGCTTTCTTT
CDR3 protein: CASSQVPGQGARVPTEAFF

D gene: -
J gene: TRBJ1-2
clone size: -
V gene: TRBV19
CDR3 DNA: TGTGCCAGTAGTATTGGAGGGTTGAACTATGGCTACACCTTC
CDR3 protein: CASSIGGLNYGYTF

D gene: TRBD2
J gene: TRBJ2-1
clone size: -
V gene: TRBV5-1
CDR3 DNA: TGCGCCAGCAGCCGATCGACTAGCGGGCTTTCCTACAATGAGCAGTTCTTC
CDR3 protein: CASSRSTSGLSYNEQFF

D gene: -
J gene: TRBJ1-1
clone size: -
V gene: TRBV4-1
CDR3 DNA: TGCGCCAGCTGGGGCTACTGGACTGAAGCTTTCTTT
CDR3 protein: CASWGYWTEAFF

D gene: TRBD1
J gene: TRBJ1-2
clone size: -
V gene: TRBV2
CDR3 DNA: TGTGCCAGCAGTGAGGGACAGGGCATATTCTATGGCTACACCTTC
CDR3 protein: CASSEGQGIFYGYTF

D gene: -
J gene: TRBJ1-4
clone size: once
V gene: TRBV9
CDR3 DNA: TGTGCCAGCAGCGTAGGGGGATCAACTAATGAAAAACTGTTTTTT
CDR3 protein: CASSVGGSTNEKLFF

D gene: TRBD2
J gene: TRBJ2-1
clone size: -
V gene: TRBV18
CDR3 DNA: TGTGCCAGCGCGACTAGCGGGGGGCACAATGAGCAGTTCTTC
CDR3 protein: CASATSGGHNEQFF

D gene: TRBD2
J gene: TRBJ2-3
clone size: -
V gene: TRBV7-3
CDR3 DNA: TGTGCCAGCAGCTTTAGCGGGGGGACAGATACGCAGTATTTT
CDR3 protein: CASSFSGGTDTQYF

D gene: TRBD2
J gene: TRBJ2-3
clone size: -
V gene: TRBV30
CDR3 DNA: TGTGCCTGGAGTGTACTCGGGACTACCCCTCCGACAGATACGCAGTATTTT
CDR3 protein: CAWSVLGTTPPTDTQYF

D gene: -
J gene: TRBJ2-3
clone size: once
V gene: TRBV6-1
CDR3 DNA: TGTGCCAGCAGTGCGCGTAGGACCCTAGTCCTACATACGCAGTATTTT
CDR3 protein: CASSARRTLVLHTQYF

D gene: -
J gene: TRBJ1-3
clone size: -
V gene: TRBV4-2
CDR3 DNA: TGTGCCAGCAGCCAGGCTAGATACCCCGACTACTCCAGCTCTGGAAACACCATATATTTT
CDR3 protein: CASSQARYPDYSSSGNTIYF

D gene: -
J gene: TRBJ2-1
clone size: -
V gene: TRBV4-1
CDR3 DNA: TGCGCCAGCAGCCAAGTAGCTGGCTACAATGAGCAGTTCTTC
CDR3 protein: CASSQVAGYNEQFF

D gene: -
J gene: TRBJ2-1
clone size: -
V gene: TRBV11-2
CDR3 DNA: TGTGCCAGCAGGGCCAGGTTGGGCTTTCTGGGTAATGAGCAGTTCTTC
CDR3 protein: CASRARLGFLGNEQFF

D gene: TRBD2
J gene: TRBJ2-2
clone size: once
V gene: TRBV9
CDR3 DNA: TGTGCCAGCAGCGGACGACTAGCGGGAGAGGCCAGCACCGGGGAGCTGTTTTTT
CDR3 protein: CASSGRLAGEASTGELFF

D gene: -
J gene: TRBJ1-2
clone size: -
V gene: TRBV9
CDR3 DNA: TGTGCCAGCAGCGCCGACGGGACCGTCAGGTATGGCTACACCTTC
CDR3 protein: CASSADGTVRYGYTF

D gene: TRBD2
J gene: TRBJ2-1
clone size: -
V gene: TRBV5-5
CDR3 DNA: TGTGCCAGCATCGCACTAGCGGGAACCGCCAACAATGAGCAGTTCTTC
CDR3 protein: CASIALAGTANNEQFF

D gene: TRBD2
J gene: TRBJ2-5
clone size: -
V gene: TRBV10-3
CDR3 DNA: TGTGCCATCAGTGACCGAACTAGCGAACGTGAGACCCAGTACTTC
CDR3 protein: CAISDRTSERETQYF

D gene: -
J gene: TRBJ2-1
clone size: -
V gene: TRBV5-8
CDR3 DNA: TGTGCCAGCAGCTTGGTGGTTGAGCAGTTCTTC
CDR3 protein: CASSLVVEQFF

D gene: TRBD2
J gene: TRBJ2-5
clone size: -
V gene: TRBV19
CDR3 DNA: TGTGCCAGTAGTATGGGGGGGACTAGCGGACAAGAGACCCAGTACTTC
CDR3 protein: CASSMGGTSGQETQYF

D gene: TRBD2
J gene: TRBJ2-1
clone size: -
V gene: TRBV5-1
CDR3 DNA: TGCGCCAGCAGAGGGCTAGCGGGAGGGCGGGGCAATGAGCAGTTCTTC
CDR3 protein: CASRGLAGGRGNEQFF

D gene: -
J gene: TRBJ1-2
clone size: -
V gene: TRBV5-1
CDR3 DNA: TGCGCCAGCAGCTTGGGTCGCGGCAGAGGGCCAGGGGGCTACACCTTC
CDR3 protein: CASSLGRGRGPGGYTF

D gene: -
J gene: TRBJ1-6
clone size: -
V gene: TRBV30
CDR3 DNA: TGTGCCTGGAGTGTCGTATTTCGGGATTCACCCCTCCACTTT
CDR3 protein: CAWSVVFRDSPLHF

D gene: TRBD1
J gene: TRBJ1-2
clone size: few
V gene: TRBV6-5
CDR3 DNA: TGTGCCAGCAGGAGGGGACAGGGGAACTATGGCTACACCTTC
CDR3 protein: CASRRGQGNYGYTF

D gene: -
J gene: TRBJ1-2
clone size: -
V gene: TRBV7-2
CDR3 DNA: TGTGCCAGCAGCCACGACAGATTCTATGGCTACACCTTC
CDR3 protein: CASSHDRFYGYTF

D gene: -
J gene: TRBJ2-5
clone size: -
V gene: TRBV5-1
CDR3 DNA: TGCGCCAGCAGCCCGGGGGGCGGGAGAAATGAAGAGACCCAGTACTTC
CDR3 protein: CASSPGGGRNEETQYF

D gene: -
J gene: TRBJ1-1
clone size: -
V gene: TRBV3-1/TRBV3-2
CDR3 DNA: TGTGCCAGCAGCCAGAACACTGAAGCTTTCTTT
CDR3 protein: CASSQNTEAFF

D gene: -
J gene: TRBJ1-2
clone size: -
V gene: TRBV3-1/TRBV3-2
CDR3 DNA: TGTGCCAGCAGCCCAGGTGGAGTACACTATGGCTACACCTTC
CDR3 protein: CASSPGGVHYGYTF

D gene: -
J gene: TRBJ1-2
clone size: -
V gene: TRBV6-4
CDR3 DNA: TGTGCCAGCAGCCCGGACCTAACTAACTATGGCTACACCTTC
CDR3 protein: CASSPDLTNYGYTF

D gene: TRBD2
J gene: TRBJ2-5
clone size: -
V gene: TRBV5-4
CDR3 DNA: TGTGCCAGCAGCTCGAGCGGGGGCACCGGAGAGACCCAGTACTTC
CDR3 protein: CASSSSGGTGETQYF

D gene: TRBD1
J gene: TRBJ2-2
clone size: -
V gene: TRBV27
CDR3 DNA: TGTGCCAGCAGTTTATCGGGACAGGGGAACACCGGGGAGCTGTTTTTT
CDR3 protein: CASSLSGQGNTGELFF

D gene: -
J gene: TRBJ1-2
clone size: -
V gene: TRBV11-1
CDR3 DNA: TGTGCCAGCAGCCCCGGAGACAGGAACTATGGCTACACCTTC
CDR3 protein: CASSPGDRNYGYTF